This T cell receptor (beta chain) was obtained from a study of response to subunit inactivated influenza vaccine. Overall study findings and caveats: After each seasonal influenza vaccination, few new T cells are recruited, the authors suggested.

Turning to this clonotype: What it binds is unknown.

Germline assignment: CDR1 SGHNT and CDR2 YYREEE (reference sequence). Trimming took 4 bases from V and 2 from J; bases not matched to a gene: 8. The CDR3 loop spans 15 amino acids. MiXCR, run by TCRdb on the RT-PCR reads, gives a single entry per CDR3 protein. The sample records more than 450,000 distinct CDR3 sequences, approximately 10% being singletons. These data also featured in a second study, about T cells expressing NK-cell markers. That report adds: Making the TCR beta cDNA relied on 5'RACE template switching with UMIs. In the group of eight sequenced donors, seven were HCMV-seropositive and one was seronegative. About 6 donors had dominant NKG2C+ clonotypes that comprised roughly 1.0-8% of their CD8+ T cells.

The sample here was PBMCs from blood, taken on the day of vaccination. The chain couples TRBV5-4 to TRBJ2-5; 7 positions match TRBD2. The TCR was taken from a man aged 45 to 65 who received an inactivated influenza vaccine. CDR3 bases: TGTGCCAGCAGCCGGCCGGGACTAAAACAAGAGACCCAGTACTTC. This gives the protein CASSRPGLKQETQYF. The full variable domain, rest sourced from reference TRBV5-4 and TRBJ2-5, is ETGVTQSPTHLIKTRGQQVTLRCSSQSGHNTVSWYQQALGQGPQFIFQYYREEENGRGNFPPRFSGLQFPNYSSELNVNALELDDSALYLCASSRPGLKQETQYFGPGTRLLVL.